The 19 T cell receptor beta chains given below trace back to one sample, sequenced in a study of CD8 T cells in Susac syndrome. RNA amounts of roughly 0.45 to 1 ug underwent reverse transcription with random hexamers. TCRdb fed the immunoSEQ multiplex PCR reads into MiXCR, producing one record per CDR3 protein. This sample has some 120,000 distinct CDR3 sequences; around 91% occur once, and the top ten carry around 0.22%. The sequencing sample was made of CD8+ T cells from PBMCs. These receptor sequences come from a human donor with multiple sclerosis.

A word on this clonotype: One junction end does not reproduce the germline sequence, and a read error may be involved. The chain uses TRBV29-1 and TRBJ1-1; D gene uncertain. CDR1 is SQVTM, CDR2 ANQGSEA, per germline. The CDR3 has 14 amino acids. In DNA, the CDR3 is TGCAGCGTTGCGTATGGTCCGTCGAACGCTGAAGCTTTCTTT. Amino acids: CSVAYGPSNAEAFF.

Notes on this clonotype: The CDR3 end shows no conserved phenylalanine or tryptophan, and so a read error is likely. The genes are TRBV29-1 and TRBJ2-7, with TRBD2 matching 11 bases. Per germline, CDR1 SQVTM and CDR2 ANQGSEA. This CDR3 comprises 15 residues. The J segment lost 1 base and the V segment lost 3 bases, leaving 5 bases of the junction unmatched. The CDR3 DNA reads TGCAGCGTTGAGTTAGCGGGAGGGATATCCTACGAGCAGTACCTC. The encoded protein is CSVELAGGISYEQYL.

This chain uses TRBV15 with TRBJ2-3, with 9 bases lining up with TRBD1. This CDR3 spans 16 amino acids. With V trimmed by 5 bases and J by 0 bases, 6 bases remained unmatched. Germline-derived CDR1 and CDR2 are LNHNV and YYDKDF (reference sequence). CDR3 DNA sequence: TGTGCCACCAGCCCCCGACAGGGGGGTAGCACAGATACGCAGTATTTT. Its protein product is CATSPRQGGSTDTQYF.

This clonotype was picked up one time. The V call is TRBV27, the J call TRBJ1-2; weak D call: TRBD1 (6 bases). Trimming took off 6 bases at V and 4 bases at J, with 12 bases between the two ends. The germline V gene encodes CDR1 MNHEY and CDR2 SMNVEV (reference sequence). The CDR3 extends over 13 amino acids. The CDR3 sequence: CASSSGTRYGYTF. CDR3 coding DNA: TGTGCCAGCAGCTCAGGGACACGCTATGGCTACACCTTC.

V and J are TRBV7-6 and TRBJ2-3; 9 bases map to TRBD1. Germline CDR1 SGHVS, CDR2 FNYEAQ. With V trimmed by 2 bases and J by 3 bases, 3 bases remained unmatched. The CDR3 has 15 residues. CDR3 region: CASSLRTGETDTQYF. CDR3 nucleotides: TGTGCCAGCAGCTTACGGACAGGGGAAACAGATACGCAGTATTTT. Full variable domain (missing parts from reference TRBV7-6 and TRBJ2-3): GAGVSQSPRYKVTKRGQDVALRCDPISGHVSLYWYRQALGQGPEFLTYFNYEAQQDKSGLPNDRFSAERPEGSISTLTIQRTEQRDSAMYRCASSLRTGETDTQYFGPGTRLTVL.

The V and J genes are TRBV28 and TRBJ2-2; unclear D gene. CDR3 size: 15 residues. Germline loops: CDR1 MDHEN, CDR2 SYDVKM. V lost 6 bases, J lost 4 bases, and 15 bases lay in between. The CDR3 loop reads CASRTSSEGTGELFF. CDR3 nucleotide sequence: TGTGCCAGCAGGACATCTTCAGAAGGCACCGGGGAGCTGTTTTTT.

As DNA, the CDR3 is TGCGCCAGCTCAGAAGAGGTACACCGGGAGCTGTTTTTT. This sequence encodes CASSEEVHRELFF. The V call is TRBV4-3, the J call TRBJ2-2; D uncertain. With 8 bases removed from V and 9 bases from J, the gap between germline ends came to 16 bases. This CDR3 is built from 13 residues. Germline values: CDR1 LGHNA, CDR2 YSLEER.

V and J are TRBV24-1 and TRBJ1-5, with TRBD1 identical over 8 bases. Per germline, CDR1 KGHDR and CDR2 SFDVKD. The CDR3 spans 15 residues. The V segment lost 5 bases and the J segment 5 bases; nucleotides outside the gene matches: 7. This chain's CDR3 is CATSARQGSDQPQHF. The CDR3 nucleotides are TGTGCCACCAGTGCTAGACAGGGGTCGGATCAGCCCCAGCATTTT.

The CDR3 region has the DNA TGTGCCAGCTCCCTTGCTCTGGCGGCTCGGGGCGTTAATCAGCCCCAGCATTTT. Protein sequence: CASSLALAARGVNQPQHF. The chain couples TRBV27 to TRBJ1-5; D may be TRBD1 (5 bases). With 8 bases removed from V and 4 bases from J, the gap between germline ends came to 27 bases. The germline gives CDR1 MNHEY, CDR2 SMNVEV (reference sequence). The CDR3 runs 18 residues.

The CDR3 DNA is TGTGCCAGCAGTTTCGGACTTTCCTCCTACGAGCAGTACTTC. Translating gives CASSFGLSSYEQYF. The rearrangement links TRBV6-2 or TRBV6-3 to TRBJ2-7; TRBD2 might be the D (5 bases). CDR3 size: 14 residues. V dropped 4 bases and J dropped 0 bases, with 10 bases sitting between them. Germline V gene data show CDR1 as MNHEY and CDR2 as SVGEGT.

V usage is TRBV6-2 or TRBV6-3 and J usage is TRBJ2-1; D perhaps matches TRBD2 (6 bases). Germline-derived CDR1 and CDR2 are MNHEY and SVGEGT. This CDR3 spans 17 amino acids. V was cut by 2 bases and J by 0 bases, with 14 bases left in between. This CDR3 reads CASSYTPLANSYNEQFF. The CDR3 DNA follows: TGTGCCAGCAGTTACACGCCCCTAGCGAACTCCTACAATGAGCAGTTCTTC.

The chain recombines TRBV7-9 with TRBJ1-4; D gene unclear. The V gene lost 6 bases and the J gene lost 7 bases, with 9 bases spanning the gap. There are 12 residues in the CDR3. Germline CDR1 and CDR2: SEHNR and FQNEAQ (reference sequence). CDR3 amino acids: CASRFQREKLFF. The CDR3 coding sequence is TGTGCCAGCAGGTTCCAACGTGAAAAACTGTTTTTT. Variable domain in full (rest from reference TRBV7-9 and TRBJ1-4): DTGVSQNPRHKITKRGQNVTFRCDPISEHNRLYWYRQTLGQGPEFLTYFQNEAQLEKSRLLSDRFSAERPKGSFSTLEIQRTEQGDSAMYLCASRFQREKLFFGSGTQLSVL.

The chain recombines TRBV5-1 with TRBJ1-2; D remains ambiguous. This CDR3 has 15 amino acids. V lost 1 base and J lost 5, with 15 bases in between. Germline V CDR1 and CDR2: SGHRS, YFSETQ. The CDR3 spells CASSLTVGSLYGYTF. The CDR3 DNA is TGCGCCAGCAGCTTGACGGTTGGCAGCCTGTATGGCTACACCTTC.

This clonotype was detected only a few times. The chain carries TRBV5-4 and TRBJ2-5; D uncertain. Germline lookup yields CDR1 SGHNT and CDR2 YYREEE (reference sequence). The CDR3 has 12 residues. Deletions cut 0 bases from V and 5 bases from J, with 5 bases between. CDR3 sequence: CASSLAVETQYF. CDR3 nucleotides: TGTGCCAGCAGCTTGGCAGTCGAGACCCAGTACTTC.

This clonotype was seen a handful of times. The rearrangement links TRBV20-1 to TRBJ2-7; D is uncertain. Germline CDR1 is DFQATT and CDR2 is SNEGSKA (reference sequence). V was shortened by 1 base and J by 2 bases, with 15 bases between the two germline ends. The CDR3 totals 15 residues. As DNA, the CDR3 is TGCAGTGCTAGAGGTACCAGAGGCGAGACCTACGAGCAGTACTTC. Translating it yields CSARGTRGETYEQYF.

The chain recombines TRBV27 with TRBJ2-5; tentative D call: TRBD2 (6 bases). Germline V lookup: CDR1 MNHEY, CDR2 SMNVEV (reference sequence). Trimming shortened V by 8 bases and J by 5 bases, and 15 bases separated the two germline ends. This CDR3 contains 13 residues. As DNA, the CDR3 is TGTGCCAGCGGCTCGGGACTCGCGGAGACCCAGTACTTC. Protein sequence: CASGSGLAETQYF.

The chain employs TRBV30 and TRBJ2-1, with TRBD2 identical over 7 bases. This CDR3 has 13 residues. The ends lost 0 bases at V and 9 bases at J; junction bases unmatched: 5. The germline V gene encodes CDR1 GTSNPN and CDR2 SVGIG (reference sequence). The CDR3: CAWSVQAGSEQFF. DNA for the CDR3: TGTGCCTGGAGTGTACAAGCGGGAAGTGAGCAGTTCTTC.

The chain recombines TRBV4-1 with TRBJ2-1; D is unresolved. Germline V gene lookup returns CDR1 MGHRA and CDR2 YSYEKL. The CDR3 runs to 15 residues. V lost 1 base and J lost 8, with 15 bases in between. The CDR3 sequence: CASSQVEYSRDEQFF. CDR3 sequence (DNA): TGCGCCAGCAGCCAAGTGGAGTACTCTCGCGATGAGCAGTTCTTC.

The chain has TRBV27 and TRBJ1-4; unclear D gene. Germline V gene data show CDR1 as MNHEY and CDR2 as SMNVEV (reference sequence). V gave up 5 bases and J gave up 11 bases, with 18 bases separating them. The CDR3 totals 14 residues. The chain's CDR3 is CASSPAPSQEKLFF. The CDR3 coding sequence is TGTGCCAGCAGTCCGGCTCCCTCCCAGGAGAAACTGTTTTTT.